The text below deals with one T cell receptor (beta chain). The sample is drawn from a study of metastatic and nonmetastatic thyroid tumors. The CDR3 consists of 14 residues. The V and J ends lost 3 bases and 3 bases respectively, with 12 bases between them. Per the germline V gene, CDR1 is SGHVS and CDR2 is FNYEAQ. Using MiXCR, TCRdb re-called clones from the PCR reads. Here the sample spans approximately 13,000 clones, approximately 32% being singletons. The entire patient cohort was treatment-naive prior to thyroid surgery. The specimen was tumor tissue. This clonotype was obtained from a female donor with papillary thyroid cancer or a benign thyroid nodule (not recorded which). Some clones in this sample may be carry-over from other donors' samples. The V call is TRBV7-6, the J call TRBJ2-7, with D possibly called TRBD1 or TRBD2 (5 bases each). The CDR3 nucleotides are TGTGCCAGCAGCTTCATGGGACCAAGCTACGAGCAGTACTTC. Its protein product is CASSFMGPSYEQYF.